The next 3 T cell receptor beta chains were all read from a single sample in a study of T cells in Graves' hyperthyroidism and ophthalmopathy. TCR beta CDR3 regions were amplified from RNA transcripts. Initially, a first-round RT-PCR of the TCR CDR3 employed the HTBI primer set. MiXCR, run by TCRdb on the multiplex PCR reads, gives a single entry per CDR3 protein. Among some 300,000 distinct CDR3 sequences listed, approximately 19% were seen once. Sequenced material: blood. All receptors derive from a man aged 45-65 years with Graves' ophthalmopathy.

The table lists this clonotype with a few counts. This sequence joins TRBV28 and TRBJ2-5; 7 bases fit TRBD1. Germline CDR1 reads MDHEN; CDR2 reads SYDVKM. The CDR3 loop spans 12 amino acids. Trimming at V came to 6 bases and at J to 9 bases, leaving 7 bases not matched to a gene. CDR3 residues: CASRRYQGAQYF. For the CDR3, the DNA is TGTGCCAGCAGGCGCTACCAGGGGGCCCAGTACTTC.

This clonotype was detected a few times. The rearrangement uses TRBV5-1 and TRBJ2-7; 11 bases are shared with TRBD1. The CDR3 loop spans 16 amino acids. Per the germline V gene, CDR1 is SGHRS and CDR2 is YFSETQ. The junction had 9 bases not matched to a gene; V was cut back by 0 bases and J by 7 bases. CDR3 protein: CASSLGSGQGAPEQYF. Here the CDR3 DNA reads TGCGCCAGCAGCTTGGGGTCAGGACAGGGGGCTCCGGAGCAGTACTTC.

The chain is built from TRBV14 and TRBJ2-1, with D unclear. This CDR3 has 14 residues. V was cut by 4 bases and J by 4 bases, with 11 bases left in between. Germline CDR1 and CDR2: SGHDN and FVKESK. The CDR3 region has the DNA TGTGCCAGCAGCCGGCTCCAATCTTACAATGAGCAGTTCTTC. It translates to CASSRLQSYNEQFF.